A single sample gave rise to the 17 T cell receptor beta chains below, sequenced in a study of shared clonotypes between healthy human individuals. Sequencing used immunoSEQ multiplex PCR; TCRdb keeps in-frame clones, though not all of them. Of approximately 500,000 clones detected, 90% to 97% appear once; the ten largest clones hold approximately 0.062%. Sequenced input: naive CD4+ T cells sorted from blood. Subset noted: CD45RA+ positively selected. These receptors originate from a woman between 25 and 40 years old in good health.

J is TRBJ1-3 and V is TRBV28; D might be TRBD1 (5 bases). V lost 5 bases and J 0 bases, leaving 20 bases between the germline ends. CDR3 length: 18 residues. Germline V gene data show CDR1 as MDHEN and CDR2 as SYDVKM. CDR3 bases: TGTGCCAGCAGTCCACGACGACCAGACAGCCTCTCTGGAAACACCATATATTTT. Protein: CASSPRRPDSLSGNTIYF.

CDR3 sequence: CASSLFGQSTFYTF. As DNA, the CDR3 is TGTGCCAGCAGTTTATTCGGACAGTCAACTTTCTACACCTTC. The chain joins TRBV28 to TRBJ1-2, with a tentative D call TRBD1 (6 bases). The CDR3 is made up of 14 amino acids. Trimming stripped 1 base from V and 10 bases from J, with 16 bases between. Per germline, CDR1 MDHEN and CDR2 SYDVKM.

V is TRBV19 and J is TRBJ2-6; no reliable D call. Germline CDR1 and CDR2: LNHDA and SQIVND (reference sequence). This CDR3 is built from 19 residues. V lost 3 bases and J 1 base, leaving 19 bases between the germline ends. CDR3: CASSMPLWRLTSGANVLTF. The CDR3 DNA reads TGTGCCAGTAGTATGCCTCTTTGGAGACTCACTTCTGGGGCCAACGTCCTGACTTTC.

This rearrangement joins TRBV25-1 to TRBJ1-1; TRBD1 matches 7 bases. The germline gives CDR1 MGHDK, CDR2 SYGVNS. J gave up 4 bases and V 5 bases, and 7 bases lay outside the gene matches. The CDR3 extends over 14 amino acids. CDR3 bases: TGTGCCAGCAGTCCCCTCGACAGGGTCACTGAAGCTTTCTTT. Encoded protein: CASSPLDRVTEAFF.

The rearrangement joins TRBV18 to TRBJ2-6; TRBD1 might be the D (6 bases). The CDR3 has 18 amino acids. Germline loops: CDR1 KGHSH, CDR2 LQKENI. V was trimmed by 1 base and J by 4 bases, leaving 17 bases between them. CDR3 in DNA: TGTGCCAGCTCACCACAACCCCCAGGGGATTCGGGGGCCAACGTCCTGACTTTC. Protein: CASSPQPPGDSGANVLTF.

V gene TRBV11-2 combines with J gene TRBJ2-7; D is uncertain. V shed 5 bases and J shed 6 bases, with 8 bases lying between them. CDR3 length: 11 amino acids. Germline CDR1 is SGHAT and CDR2 is FQNNGV. CDR3 protein: CASSLIGEQYF. CDR3 in DNA: TGTGCCAGCAGCCTAATCGGCGAGCAGTACTTC.

V usage is TRBV4-1 and J usage is TRBJ2-6, with TRBD1 matching over 8 bases. The germline gives CDR1 MGHRA, CDR2 YSYEKL. V lost 0 bases and J lost 2; bases outside the gene matches: 12. CDR3 size: 20 residues. The CDR3 nucleotides are TGCGCCAGCAGCCAAGAAAGGGTGGTCAGGGGGCAAGCTGGGGCCAACGTCCTGACTTTC. It is translated as CASSQERVVRGQAGANVLTF.

This clone is a singleton in its sample. The chain carries TRBV19 and TRBJ1-1, with a weak D call TRBD1 (5 bases). CDR1 and CDR2 (germline): LNHDA, SQIVND (reference sequence). V lost 3 bases and J lost 4, with 15 bases in between. This CDR3 contains 15 residues. The CDR3: CASSIYQGRGTEAFF. CDR3 DNA sequence: TGTGCCAGTAGTATTTATCAGGGACGGGGCACTGAAGCTTTCTTT.

This chain links TRBV5-6 with TRBJ1-2, with 10 bases lining up with TRBD1. J was trimmed by 3 bases and V by 5 bases; bases with no gene match: 7. This CDR3 region has 15 residues. From germline, CDR1 is SGHDT and CDR2 YYEEEE. CDR3 DNA sequence: TGTGCCAGCAGATCAATGGGACAGGGGCACTATGGCTACACCTTC. Its protein product is CASRSMGQGHYGYTF.

This CDR3 is CASSRDRVAYGYTF. CDR3 sequence (DNA): TGTGCCAGCAGTCGGGACAGGGTTGCCTATGGCTACACCTTC. The genes are TRBV28 and TRBJ1-2, with TRBD1 matching 9 bases. The CDR3 covers 14 residues. Per the germline V gene, CDR1 is MDHEN and CDR2 is SYDVKM. Unmatched junction bases numbered 5, after V lost 5 bases and J lost 4 bases.

V and J are TRBV2 and TRBJ2-5, with D possibly called TRBD1 or TRBD2 (5 bases each). The germline V and J ends were trimmed by 4 bases and 2 bases, with 17 bases remaining between them. CDR1 and CDR2 (germline): SNHLY, FYNNEI. The CDR3 contains 16 residues. CDR3 sequence reads: CASSGGWGQQQETQYF. The CDR3 DNA reads as TGTGCCAGCAGTGGGGGGTGGGGCCAGCAACAAGAGACCCAGTACTTC.

The rearrangement uses TRBV11-2 and TRBJ2-1; D is perhaps TRBD2 (6 bases). This CDR3 is 12 amino acids long. CDR1 is SGHAT, CDR2 FQNNGV, per germline. The ends were cut back, 3 bases at V and 9 bases at J, with 9 bases in the middle. The CDR3 region has the DNA TGTGCCAGCAGCTTGTGGAGGGGTGAGCAGTTCTTC. Translated: CASSLWRGEQFF.

The rearrangement uses TRBV2 and TRBJ2-3; 7 bases are shared with TRBD1. The germline V gene has CDR1 SNHLY and CDR2 FYNNEI. The CDR3 sequence is 13 residues long. After removal of 6 bases from V and 4 bases from J, the junction contained 4 bases not matched to a gene. CDR3 sequence: CASRADRADTQYF. The CDR3 bases are TGTGCCAGCAGGGCCGACAGGGCAGATACGCAGTATTTT. Using reference TRBV2 and TRBJ2-3 for the parts outside the CDR3, the full variable domain is EPEVTQTPSHQVTQMGQEVILRCVPISNHLYFYWYRQILGQKVEFLVSFYNNEISEKSEIFDDQFSVERPDGSNFTLKIRSTKLEDSAMYFCASRADRADTQYFGPGTRLTVL.

This clone was seen only once. The rearrangement uses TRBV7-8 and TRBJ2-5; D is ambiguous. The DNA matches TRBJ2-7 better at its end, which makes the J call doubtful. Germline V gene lookup returns CDR1 SGHVS and CDR2 FQNEAQ. The CDR3 loop spans 11 amino acids. The CDR3 DNA follows: TGTGCCAGCAACTTCTACAACGAGCAGTACTTC. Protein: CASNFYNEQYF.

The chain uses TRBV7-8 and TRBJ2-7; D unresolved. Germline lookup yields CDR1 SGHVS and CDR2 FQNEAQ. The CDR3 contains 15 residues. Trimming stripped 0 bases from V and 1 base from J, with 10 bases between. The CDR3 nucleotides read TGTGCCAGCAGCTTAGCGCGTCCTATTTCCTACGAGCAGTACTTC. It codes for CASSLARPISYEQYF.

CDR3 coding DNA: TGCGCCAGCAGCTTTTCATGGGACACTGAAGCTTTCTTT. The encoded protein is CASSFSWDTEAFF. The genes are TRBV5-1 and TRBJ1-1; D unclear. Germline CDR1 and CDR2: SGHRS and YFSETQ. V dropped 2 bases and J dropped 3 bases, with 8 bases sitting between them. The CDR3 totals 13 residues. The variable domain in full, with the rest retrieved from reference TRBV5-1 and TRBJ1-1, is KAGVTQTPRYLIKTRGQQVTLSCSPISGHRSVSWYQQTPGQGLQFLFEYFSETQRNKGNFPGRFSGRQFSNSRSEMNVSTLELGDSALYLCASSFSWDTEAFFGQGTRLTVV.

This chain uses TRBV9 with TRBJ2-3, with 8 bases aligning to TRBD1. The CDR3 has 14 amino acids. V dropped 3 bases and J dropped 0; count of bases not matched to a gene: 0. Germline V gene data show CDR1 as SGDLS and CDR2 as YYNGEE. The CDR3 region has the DNA TGTGCCAGCAGCGGGACAGGGAGCACAGATACGCAGTATTTT. It translates to CASSGTGSTDTQYF.